Below are 24 T cell receptor beta chains sequenced from a single sample in a study of draining lymph node invasion in breast cancer. TCRdb passed the bulk RNA-seq reads through MiXCR, listing each CDR3 protein once. The sample consists of about 1,900 distinct CDR3 sequences, more than 70% of them appearing once. Cells sorted as CD4+ CD45RA- CD25- were taken as memory conventional CD4 T cells. The sequenced sample consisted of sorted memory CD4+ effector T cells from a lymph node. These TCRs come from a female donor with luminal breast cancer.

This clonotype has just a few counts. The chain couples TRBV5-1 to TRBJ2-1; 10 nucleotides align to TRBD2. CDR3 size: 14 residues. Losses at the gene ends were 6 bases for V and 7 bases for J; bases not matched to a gene: 7. In germline, CDR1 is SGHRS, CDR2 YFSETQ. The CDR3 loop reads CASTLAGATNEQFF. CDR3 sequence (DNA): TGCGCCAGCACCCTAGCGGGGGCGACAAATGAGCAGTTCTTC.

This clonotype was detected only once. The CDR3 spells CASSLDGAYEQYF. The DNA of the CDR3 is TGTGCCAGCAGCTTAGACGGCGCCTACGAGCAGTACTTC. The chain is built from TRBV11-1 and TRBJ2-7; D unresolved. Germline CDR1 and CDR2: SGHAT and FQDESV (reference sequence). This CDR3 region has 13 residues. V shed 1 base and J shed 2 bases, with 6 bases lying between them. Supplemented by reference TRBV11-1 and TRBJ2-7, the full variable domain reads EAEVAQSPRYKITEKSQAVAFWCDPISGHATLYWYRQILGQGPELLVQFQDESVVDDSQLPKDRFSAERLKGVDSTLKIQPAELGDSAMYLCASSLDGAYEQYFGPGTRLTVT.

V and J are TRBV4-2 and TRBJ1-1; D is undetermined. Looked up from germline, CDR1 is LGHNA and CDR2 is YNFKEQ. The V end lost 4 bases, the J end lost 0 bases, and 6 bases lay between the germline ends. This CDR3 region has 13 residues. This CDR3 is CASSPTVNTEAFF. The CDR3 DNA reads as TGTGCCAGCAGCCCCACTGTGAACACTGAAGCTTTCTTT.

CDR3 in amino acids: CASRQLAGGPNEQFF. CDR3 DNA sequence: TGTGCCAGCAGACAACTAGCTGGGGGGCCGAATGAGCAGTTCTTC. The V and J genes are TRBV6-1 and TRBJ2-1; D possibly uses TRBD1 or TRBD2 (6 bases each). This CDR3 is built from 15 residues. The V gene lost 6 bases and the J gene lost 7 bases, with 19 bases spanning the gap. The germline gives CDR1 MNHNS, CDR2 SASEGT.

The rearrangement uses TRBV28 and TRBJ2-2; 7 nucleotides match TRBD1. Germline values: CDR1 MDHEN, CDR2 SYDVKM. This CDR3 spans 14 amino acids. V dropped 7 bases and J dropped 0; count of bases not matched to a gene: 2. The chain's CDR3 is CASTGTANTGELFF. CDR3 DNA sequence: TGTGCCAGCACTGGGACAGCGAACACCGGGGAGCTGTTTTTT. The full variable domain, its missing parts supplied by reference TRBV28 and TRBJ2-2, is DVKVTQSSRYLVKRTGEKVFLECVQDMDHENMFWYRQDPGLGLRLIYFSYDVKMKEKGDIPEGYSVSREKKERFSLILESASTNQTSMYLCASTGTANTGELFFGEGSRLTVL.

This chain connects TRBV9 to TRBJ2-3; no clear D gene. Looked up from germline, CDR1 is SGDLS and CDR2 is YYNGEE. The CDR3 is made up of 15 amino acids. V lost 1 base to trimming and J lost 1 base, with 10 bases between them. CDR3 coding DNA: TGTGCCAGCAGCGTACGAGGTCGGCGCACAGATACGCAGTATTTT. Translating it yields CASSVRGRRTDTQYF.

CDR3 nucleotides: TGCGCCAGCAGCCAAGGATGGGCTGCCCGGGATTCACCCCTCCACTTT. The encoded protein is CASSQGWAARDSPLHF. J is TRBJ1-6 and V is TRBV4-1; D is ambiguous. Between the trimmed V and J ends, which lost 1 base and 8 bases, there was a span of 15 bases. Germline loops: CDR1 MGHRA, CDR2 YSYEKL. The CDR3 totals 16 residues.

This clonotype came up a few times. CDR3 nucleotide sequence: TGTGCCAGCAGTGCGAACAGGGGCGTAGGGCAGTTCTTC. Translated, it gives CASSANRGVGQFF. The chain couples TRBV6-1 to TRBJ2-1; 7 nucleotides align to TRBD1. Germline values: CDR1 MNHNS, CDR2 SASEGT. The CDR3 extends over 13 amino acids. J gave up 12 bases and V 4 bases, and 9 bases lay outside the gene matches.

The V call is TRBV6-1, the J call TRBJ2-7; D call uncertain. Germline-derived CDR1 and CDR2 are MNHNS and SASEGT. The V gene lost 2 bases and the J gene lost 2 bases, with 7 bases spanning the gap. This CDR3 comprises 13 residues. Written as DNA, the CDR3 is TGTGCCAGCAGTGAATCCCGGGCCTACGAGCAGTACGTC. Translating gives CASSESRAYEQYV.

The rearrangement links TRBV12-3 or TRBV12-4 to TRBJ1-2, with a weak D call TRBD1 (5 bases). V was shortened by 5 bases and J by 10 bases, with 14 bases between the two germline ends. This CDR3 region has 12 residues. The CDR3 coding sequence is TGTGCCAGCAGTATTACAGGTTCTGTCTACACCTTC. It yields the protein CASSITGSVYTF.

The rearrangement joins TRBV29-1 to TRBJ1-2; D remains ambiguous. Germline values: CDR1 SQVTM, CDR2 ANQGSEA. V was pared by 4 bases and J by 2 bases, with 5 bases between. This CDR3 spans 11 amino acids. The CDR3 protein is CSVGSNYGYTF. The CDR3 DNA is TGCAGCGTTGGGTCGAACTATGGCTACACCTTC. The full variable domain, its missing parts supplied by reference TRBV29-1 and TRBJ1-2, is SAVISQKPSRDICQRGTSLTIQCQVDSQVTMMFWYRQQPGQSLTLIATANQGSEATYESGFVIDKFPISRPNLTFSTLTVSNMSPEDSSIYLCSVGSNYGYTFGSGTRLTVV.

CDR3 protein: CASKTQGDTEAFF. Written as DNA, the CDR3 is TGTGCCAGCAAAACCCAGGGGGACACTGAAGCTTTCTTT. The gene calls are TRBV28 and TRBJ1-1, with 7 bases matching TRBD1. Germline V lookup: CDR1 MDHEN, CDR2 SYDVKM. V lost 7 bases, J lost 3 bases, and 5 bases stayed unmatched. There are 13 residues in the CDR3.

The table lists this clonotype with a few counts. The CDR3 spells CATSRESGLSGELFF. CDR3 DNA: TGTGCCACCAGCAGAGAGTCAGGGTTGTCCGGGGAGCTGTTTTTT. The chain uses TRBV15 and TRBJ2-2; tentatively, D is TRBD1 (5 bases). Germline lookup yields CDR1 LNHNV and CDR2 YYDKDF (reference sequence). Trimming cost V 0 bases and J 6 bases, with 11 bases left between them. This CDR3 contains 15 residues.

This clonotype was detected only a few times. This chain uses TRBV20-1 with TRBJ2-1; 7 nucleotides line up with TRBD1. V was clipped by 0 bases and J by 9 bases; unmatched bases: 8. The CDR3 length is 14 residues. Germline V gives CDR1 DFQATT, CDR2 SNEGSKA (reference sequence). Written as DNA, the CDR3 is TGCAGTGCTAGAGACTTTAAGACAGGGAGTGAGCAGTTCTTC. Its translation is CSARDFKTGSEQFF.

This clonotype has only one observation. The chain has TRBV6-1 and TRBJ2-3; the D gene is possibly TRBD1 (5 bases). The CDR3 consists of 15 residues. CDR1 MNHNS and CDR2 SASEGT come from the germline V gene. V lost 8 bases, J lost 2 bases, and 17 bases lay in between. CDR3 in DNA: TGTGCCAGCTCCGACAGACCTAGGATCACAGATACGCAGTATTTT. Translating gives CASSDRPRITDTQYF.

J is TRBJ1-4 and V is TRBV6-1; D not resolved. Germline V gene data show CDR1 as MNHNS and CDR2 as SASEGT. The CDR3 consists of 13 residues. Trimming removed 1 base from V and 7 bases from J, with 7 bases in between. The CDR3 sequence is CASSEVMTEKLFF. The CDR3 bases are TGTGCCAGCAGTGAAGTTATGACTGAAAAACTGTTTTTT.

The chain combines TRBV6-1 with TRBJ2-1, with 11 bases identical to TRBD2. CDR3 length: 15 amino acids. The germline gives CDR1 MNHNS, CDR2 SASEGT. The V and J ends lost 6 bases and 2 bases, in that order; junction bases with no gene match: 3. The CDR3 is CASSLAGGPYNEQFF. The CDR3, as DNA: TGTGCCAGCAGCTTAGCGGGGGGGCCCTACAATGAGCAGTTCTTC.

V is TRBV20-1 and J is TRBJ2-3; D remains unclear. Germline CDR1 and CDR2: DFQATT and SNEGSKA (reference sequence). The V gene lost 5 bases and the J gene lost 5 bases, with 8 bases spanning the gap. This CDR3 has 11 amino acids. CDR3 in DNA: TGCAGTGCTGCCCAGGTAGATACGCAGTATTTT. Its protein product is CSAAQVDTQYF.

This chain joins TRBV28 and TRBJ2-7; D could derive from TRBD1 or TRBD2 (5 bases each). There are 15 residues in the CDR3. Trimming cost V 5 bases and J 2 bases, with 16 bases left between them. Germline V gives CDR1 MDHEN, CDR2 SYDVKM. The CDR3 region has the DNA TGTGCCAGCAGTAGGATCGCATGGGGGACCTACGAGCAGTACGTC. Its protein product is CASSRIAWGTYEQYV.

The V gene is TRBV12-3 or TRBV12-4, the J gene TRBJ1-1; weak D call: TRBD1 (5 bases). The CDR3 runs 13 residues. The V gene lost 3 bases and the J gene lost 4 bases, with 9 bases spanning the gap. CDR3: CASSFRGGTEAFF. CDR3 bases: TGTGCCAGCAGTTTCCGGGGCGGCACTGAAGCTTTCTTT.

The chain couples TRBV10-2 to TRBJ2-7; weak D call: TRBD2 (5 bases). Trimming pared 5 bases from V and 0 bases from J, leaving 11 bases between. CDR3 length: 14 residues. CDR1 WSHSY and CDR2 SAAADI come from the germline V gene. In nucleotides, the CDR3 is TGCGCCAGCAGTCCGGACTCTGGCTCCTACGAGCAGTACGTC. This gives the protein CASSPDSGSYEQYV.

This clonotype was found once. The chain uses TRBV4-2 and TRBJ2-3; TRBD2 agrees at 12 bases. V lost 0 bases and J lost 5; bases outside the gene matches: 12. Germline loops: CDR1 LGHNA, CDR2 YNFKEQ. The CDR3 has 19 amino acids. The CDR3 nucleotides are TGTGCCAGCAGCCAAGATATCGCACTAGCGGGGGGACGGGGAGATACGCAGTATTTT. This codes for CASSQDIALAGGRGDTQYF.

The chain uses TRBV7-3 and TRBJ2-3; 13 bases match TRBD2. CDR1 is SGHTA, CDR2 FQGTGA, per germline. The ends lost 1 base at V and 3 bases at J; junction bases unmatched: 1. CDR3 length: 16 residues. CDR3 region: CASSLRLAGGTDTQYF. The CDR3 DNA reads TGTGCCAGCAGCTTAAGACTAGCGGGGGGTACAGATACGCAGTATTTT.

The J gene is TRBJ1-1, the V gene TRBV5-1; unclear D gene. CDR1 and CDR2 (germline): SGHRS, YFSETQ. There are 13 residues in the CDR3. V lost 4 bases and J 1 base, leaving 8 bases between the germline ends. The CDR3 DNA reads TGCGCCAGCAGCGACATGGGGAACACTGAAGCTTTCTTT. Translating it yields CASSDMGNTEAFF.